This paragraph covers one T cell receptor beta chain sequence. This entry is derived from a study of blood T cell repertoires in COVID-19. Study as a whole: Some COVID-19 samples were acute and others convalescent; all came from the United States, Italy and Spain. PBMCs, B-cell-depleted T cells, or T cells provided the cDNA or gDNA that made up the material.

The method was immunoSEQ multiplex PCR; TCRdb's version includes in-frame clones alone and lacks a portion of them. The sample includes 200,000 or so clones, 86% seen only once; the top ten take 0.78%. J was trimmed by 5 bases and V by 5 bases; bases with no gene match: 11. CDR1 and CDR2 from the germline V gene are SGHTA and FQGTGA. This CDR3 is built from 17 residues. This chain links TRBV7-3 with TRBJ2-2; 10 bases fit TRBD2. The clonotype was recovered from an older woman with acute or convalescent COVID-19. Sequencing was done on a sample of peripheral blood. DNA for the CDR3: TGTGCCAGCAGCCCCCGCGGTCTAGCGGGAGCTACCGGGGAGCTGTTTTTT. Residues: CASSPRGLAGATGELFF.